The 8 T cell receptor beta chains listed next were all sequenced from one sample in a study of T cell responses to AZD1222 COVID-19 vaccine. Here immunoSEQ multiplex PCR was the method, and the copy in TCRdb shows in-frame clones only, minus some. The sample lists 120,000 or so clones; approximately 80% were seen once. The sample consisted of peripheral blood, taken 28 days after the second AZD1222 dose. These receptors all stem from an adult who received the AZD1222 COVID-19 vaccine.

The chain recombines TRBV5-1 with TRBJ2-1, with D possibly called TRBD1 or TRBD2 (5 bases each). Germline V gene data show CDR1 as SGHRS and CDR2 as YFSETQ. The CDR3 has 15 amino acids. Trimming cost V 3 bases and J 5 bases, with 15 bases left between them. This CDR3 reads CASSYGDELDNEQFF. The CDR3 nucleotides read TGCGCCAGCAGCTATGGGGACGAACTCGACAATGAGCAGTTCTTC.

The rearrangement uses TRBV16 and TRBJ1-4; a weak D match, TRBD1 (5 bases). V was cut by 3 bases and J by 7 bases, with 12 bases left in between. The V gene's germline CDR1 is KGHSY and CDR2 FQNENV. This CDR3 spans 14 amino acids. The CDR3 DNA is TGTGCCAGCAGCCATGCCAGGGATACTGAAAAACTGTTTTTT. Translated, it gives CASSHARDTEKLFF.

The chain combines TRBV27 with TRBJ2-7; D may be TRBD1 or TRBD2 (5 bases each). Germline V gene sequence: CDR1 MNHEY, CDR2 SMNVEV (reference sequence). The CDR3 length is 16 residues. V was cut by 3 bases and J by 7 bases, with 22 bases left in between. DNA for the CDR3: TGTGCCAGCAGTTTGCGGTGGGGGTTGGCGCGACAGGAGCAGTACTTC. It translates to CASSLRWGLARQEQYF.

This clone occurred a few times. J is TRBJ1-2 and V is TRBV6-5, with D possibly matching TRBD1 (5 bases). V was pared by 7 bases and J by 2 bases, with 14 bases between. This CDR3 is 14 amino acids long. CDR1 and CDR2 from the germline V gene are MNHEY and SVGAGI. CDR3 in amino acids: CASTPLGGNYGYTF. The CDR3 DNA is TGTGCCAGCACTCCCTTGGGGGGAAACTATGGCTACACCTTC.

This chain uses TRBV3-1 (or the pseudogene TRBV3-2) with TRBJ1-2; no firm D call. CDR1 LGHDT and CDR2 YNNKEL come from the germline V gene (reference sequence). This CDR3 comprises 16 residues. Trimming took off 6 bases at V and 2 bases at J, with 19 bases between the two ends. The CDR3 protein is CASRPLSEERNYGYTF. In DNA form, the CDR3 reads TGTGCCAGCAGGCCCTTGTCCGAGGAGAGGAACTATGGCTACACCTTC.

V gene TRBV11-2 combines with J gene TRBJ2-3; no clear D. The germline V and J ends were trimmed by 7 bases and 6 bases, with 11 bases remaining between them. The CDR3 runs 12 residues. The V gene's germline CDR1 is SGHAT and CDR2 FQNNGV. The CDR3: CASTFSGDTQYF. As DNA, the CDR3 is TGTGCCAGCACCTTTAGTGGGGATACGCAGTATTTT.

This chain joins TRBV11-2 and TRBJ1-5; 7 positions match TRBD1. V shed 0 bases, J shed 2 bases, and the junction held 1 base outside the gene matches. From germline, CDR1 is SGHAT and CDR2 FQNNGV. The length of the CDR3 is 15 residues. The CDR3 loop reads CASSLDTGGNQPQHF. CDR3 nucleotides: TGTGCCAGCAGCTTAGATACAGGGGGCAATCAGCCCCAGCATTTT.

J is TRBJ1-5 and V is TRBV20-1, with D unresolved. Germline CDR1 DFQATT, CDR2 SNEGSKA (reference sequence). The CDR3 sequence is 15 residues long. The ends were cut back, 3 bases at V and 4 bases at J, with 16 bases in the middle. CDR3 in amino acids: CSASLLHPKNQPQHF. The CDR3 nucleotides are TGCAGTGCTAGTCTCCTCCACCCGAAAAATCAGCCCCAGCATTTT.